These 25 T cell receptor beta chains share one sample of origin, sequenced in a study of monozygotic twins with inflammatory bowel disease. TCRdb reprocessed the 5' RACE reads, with one entry per CDR3 protein and no DNA. Its table records just over 300,000 distinct CDR3 sequences. The sequenced material came from blood. The source is a human donor with ulcerative colitis or Crohn's disease, or a healthy co-twin of an affected twin (not recorded which).

J is TRBJ1-5 and V is TRBV21-1; TCRdb names TRBD1, which stays unverified in the absence of DNA. TRBV21-1 is a pseudogene segment. The CDR3 has 19 amino acids. The chain's CDR3 is CASSRRSDRRKYSNQPQHF.

The chain links TRBV5-1 to TRBJ2-7; TCRdb gives TRBD2 as the D gene, but with no DNA this cannot be confirmed. Germline V lookup: CDR1 SGHRS, CDR2 YFSETQ. This CDR3 comprises 18 residues. The CDR3 loop reads CASSLTYSGRDRTYEQYF.

This rearrangement joins TRBV7-7 to TRBJ2-2; TCRdb indicates TRBD1, and absent DNA this call remains unverified. CDR1 is SSHAT and CDR2 is FNYEAQ in the germline V gene (reference sequence). CDR3 length: 16 residues. CDR3 sequence: CASGRAGGGNTGELFF.

The rearrangement links TRBV28 to TRBJ1-5; the D gene TCRdb calls, TRBD1, cannot be checked with no DNA. Germline V lookup: CDR1 MDHEN, CDR2 SYDVKM. The CDR3 is made up of 16 amino acids. CDR3: CASSYRERGGNQPQHF.

The gene calls are TRBV12-3 or TRBV12-4 and TRBJ2-1; TCRdb indicates TRBD1, and absent DNA this call remains unverified. The CDR3 contains 15 residues. CDR3 residues: CASSPRTRSYNEQFF.

The chain's CDR3 is CASSDRWSSSPLHF. The V call is TRBV6-1, the J call TRBJ1-6. The CDR3 has 14 residues. CDR1 is MNHNS, CDR2 SASEGT, per germline.

The J gene is TRBJ1-1, the V gene TRBV5-1. The CDR3 is 15 residues long. CDR1 SGHRS and CDR2 YFSETQ come from the germline V gene. The CDR3 protein is CASSLATSGSTEAFF.

The V gene is TRBV10-3, the J gene TRBJ2-2. The CDR3 spans 12 residues. The germline V gene encodes CDR1 ENHRY and CDR2 SYGVKD. The CDR3 region is CAIRASTGELFF.

The V and J genes are TRBV12-3 or TRBV12-4 and TRBJ1-1; absent DNA, TCRdb's TRBD1 call cannot be checked. The CDR3 loop spans 15 amino acids. The CDR3: CASSSGVRSVTEAFF.

The V gene is TRBV20-1, the J gene TRBJ1-2; there is no DNA to check the TCRdb D call of TRBD1. There are 12 residues in the CDR3. Germline CDR1 DFQATT, CDR2 SNEGSKA (reference sequence). The CDR3 spells CSAQPGGTGYTF.

The chain employs TRBV29-1 and TRBJ1-3; TCRdb's D call of TRBD1 is untestable without DNA. This CDR3 has 15 residues. Germline V gene lookup returns CDR1 SQVTM and CDR2 ANQGSEA. CDR3 protein: CSVGTGAISGNTIYF.

This chain links TRBV11-2 with TRBJ2-1; no DNA is available, so the TRBD1 call from TCRdb remains unchecked. Per the germline V gene, CDR1 is SGHAT and CDR2 is FQNNGV. CDR3 length: 12 amino acids. This chain's CDR3 is CASSLVGGRQFF.

The rearrangement links TRBV7-8 to TRBJ2-7; TCRdb's D call, TRBD1, is unchecked because there is no DNA. CDR1 is SGHVS and CDR2 is FQNEAQ in the germline V gene. CDR3 length: 15 amino acids. CDR3 in amino acids: CASSLVERDTYEQYF.

The J gene is TRBJ2-2, the V gene TRBV24-1; the TCRdb call, TRBD1, lacks DNA for checking. Germline V gives CDR1 KGHDR, CDR2 SFDVKD. The CDR3 runs 14 residues. The CDR3 sequence: CATSEPGRDGELFF.

The V and J genes are TRBV12-3 or TRBV12-4 and TRBJ1-5. The CDR3 spans 12 residues. The CDR3 spells CASHRSNQPQHF.

V gene TRBV4-3 combines with J gene TRBJ1-1. Germline assignment: CDR1 LGHNA and CDR2 YSLEER. The CDR3 contains 13 residues. The CDR3 region is CASSQDPSTEAFF.

The chain joins TRBV29-1 to TRBJ2-1; TCRdb's assignment of TRBD1 cannot be checked, as there is no DNA. Germline assignment: CDR1 SQVTM and CDR2 ANQGSEA. The CDR3 is 15 residues long. CDR3 sequence reads: CSVGGGGISYNEQFF.

The genes are TRBV30 and TRBJ2-1; without DNA, the TCRdb call of TRBD1 cannot be checked. Looked up from germline, CDR1 is GTSNPN and CDR2 is SVGIG (reference sequence). CDR3 length: 17 residues. Here the CDR3 reads CAWSVLTTGGAYNEQFF.

V is TRBV12-3 or TRBV12-4 and J is TRBJ1-1; TCRdb gives TRBD1 as the D gene, but with no DNA this cannot be confirmed. This CDR3 region has 15 residues. The CDR3 loop reads CASSPQRARNTEAFF.

The chain uses TRBV5-1 and TRBJ2-2; TCRdb lists TRBD2, though no DNA is available to test this call. Germline V gives CDR1 SGHRS, CDR2 YFSETQ. This CDR3 comprises 15 residues. CDR3 amino acids: CASSYTSGAAGELFF.

The chain carries TRBV11-2 and TRBJ2-2. Per germline, CDR1 SGHAT and CDR2 FQNNGV. The CDR3 extends over 15 amino acids. The CDR3 region is CASSYRTGNTGELFF.

The V gene is TRBV12-3 or TRBV12-4, the J gene TRBJ1-6; TCRdb reports TRBD1, a call that lacks DNA to check it against. The CDR3 sequence is 15 residues long. This CDR3 reads CASRVGQGSTSPLHF.

The gene calls are TRBV12-3 or TRBV12-4 and TRBJ2-7; the TRBD1 assignment by TCRdb is unverifiable without DNA. The CDR3 is 15 residues long. The CDR3: CASSPRGTGTYEQYF.

The rearrangement links TRBV7-2 to TRBJ2-1; TCRdb's D call, TRBD2, is unchecked because there is no DNA. The CDR3 loop spans 15 amino acids. CDR1 is SGHTA, CDR2 FQGNSA, per germline. The CDR3 protein is CASSLPRGKDNEQFF.

The chain joins TRBV27 to TRBJ1-5; as DNA is missing, the TRBD1 call by TCRdb cannot be tested. Germline V gene sequence: CDR1 MNHEY, CDR2 SMNVEV (reference sequence). This CDR3 spans 16 amino acids. Here the CDR3 reads CASSKQQGRYGQPQHF.